These 28 T cell receptor beta chains originate from one sample sequenced in a study of PD-1 blockade in classical Hodgkin lymphoma. Relapses following autologous stem cell transplantation were seen in all patients, with brentuximab vedotin exposure varying. By magnetic negative selection, CD4+ T cells were purified from thawed PBMCs. Assay: immunoSEQ multiplex PCR; the TCRdb copy retains only in-frame clones and omits some. The sample lists about 27,000 clones, around three quarters occurring once. This sample comprised CD4+ T cells from blood, obtained at baseline. The receptors were sampled from a human donor with classical Hodgkin lymphoma.

The V and J genes are TRBV4-1 and TRBJ2-2, with D perhaps TRBD2 (5 bases). In germline, CDR1 is MGHRA, CDR2 YSYEKL. With 4 bases removed from V and 3 bases from J, the gap between germline ends came to 12 bases. CDR3 length: 15 residues. The CDR3 loop is CASSREGLYTGELFF. The CDR3 DNA reads as TGCGCCAGCAGCCGTGAGGGTCTTTACACCGGGGAGCTGTTTTTT.

This clone was seen a single time. V is TRBV5-1 and J is TRBJ2-2; 9 bases are a match to TRBD2. The CDR3 runs to 15 residues. J lost 4 bases, V lost 5 bases, and 6 bases had no gene match. Germline V gene sequence: CDR1 SGHRS, CDR2 YFSETQ. In DNA form, the CDR3 reads TGCGCCAGCAGTCCGACTAGCGGTTTCACCGGGGAGCTGTTTTTT. Its translation is CASSPTSGFTGELFF.

The rearrangement links TRBV21-1 to TRBJ1-2. TRBV21-1 is a pseudogene. CDR3 length: 15 amino acids. Written as DNA, the CDR3 is TGTGCCAGCAGCAATACCTTGGGGTGGTACTATGGCTACACCTTC. Translation gives CASSNTLGWYYGYTF.

The CDR3 spells CASSQEASGGANTGELFF. In DNA, the CDR3 is TGTGCCAGCAGCCAAGAGGCTAGCGGGGGCGCGAACACCGGGGAGCTGTTTTTT. V and J are TRBV4-2 and TRBJ2-2; 10 nucleotides match TRBD2. The germline V gene has CDR1 LGHNA and CDR2 YNFKEQ. V was pared by 0 bases and J by 0 bases, with 4 bases of the junction left unmatched. CDR3 size: 18 residues.

J is TRBJ2-3 and V is TRBV10-1, with TRBD2 identical over 10 bases. The CDR3 spans 14 residues. Germline CDR1 WNHNN, CDR2 SYGVQD (reference sequence). Losses at the gene ends were 7 bases for V and 4 bases for J; bases not matched to a gene: 5. In DNA, the CDR3 is TGCGCCAGCAAGGCTAGCGGGGGCTCAGATACGCAGTATTTT. This codes for CASKASGGSDTQYF.

V usage is TRBV7-2 and J usage is TRBJ1-6, with 9 nucleotides matching TRBD1. CDR1 SGHTA and CDR2 FQGNSA come from the germline V gene. V lost 3 bases to trimming and J lost 7 bases; unmatched junction nucleotides: 4. The CDR3 has 15 amino acids. CDR3 region: CASSFGTGRNSPLHF. In nucleotides, the CDR3 is TGTGCCAGCAGCTTCGGGACAGGGCGGAATTCACCCCTCCACTTT.

The chain combines TRBV11-3 with TRBJ2-5, with 9 bases aligning to TRBD2. This CDR3 has 15 residues. Germline values: CDR1 SGHNT, CDR2 YENEEA. Losses at the gene ends were 4 bases for V and 5 bases for J; bases not matched to a gene: 8. CDR3 nucleotide sequence: TGTGCCAGCAGCTCCCGGACTAGCGACAGGGAGACCCAGTACTTC. Protein product: CASSSRTSDRETQYF.

The rearrangement links TRBV18 to TRBJ2-7; D call uncertain. The CDR3 spans 13 residues. The V gene's germline CDR1 is KGHSH and CDR2 LQKENI. V dropped 2 bases and J dropped 2 bases, with 7 bases sitting between them. The CDR3 coding sequence is TGTGCCAGCTCACCAGGACCTCCCTACGAGCAGTACTTC. Its protein product is CASSPGPPYEQYF.

V usage is TRBV15 and J usage is TRBJ2-3; no definite D call. Deletions cut 3 bases from V and 2 bases from J, with 9 bases between. Germline V gives CDR1 LNHNV, CDR2 YYDKDF (reference sequence). This CDR3 has 14 residues. CDR3: CATSSYDFTDTQYF. CDR3 bases: TGTGCCACCAGCAGCTACGACTTCACAGATACGCAGTATTTT.

In this sample, this clone turned up once. The V call is TRBV7-8, the J call TRBJ2-7; the match to TRBD1 covers 8 bases. Germline assignment: CDR1 SGHVS and CDR2 FQNEAQ. This CDR3 is built from 14 residues. Losses at the gene ends were 6 bases for V and 4 bases for J; bases not matched to a gene: 8. As DNA, the CDR3 is TGTGCCAGCAGGCACCGGGACAGGAAGTACGAGCAGTACTTC. Its translation is CASRHRDRKYEQYF.

The chain has TRBV11-3 and TRBJ2-2; 8 bases line up with TRBD2. The germline CDR1 and CDR2 sequences are SGHNT and YENEEA. There are 17 residues in the CDR3. The ends lost 4 bases at V and 0 bases at J; junction bases unmatched: 7. DNA for the CDR3: TGTGCCAGCAGCTCGGGCCCGGGACTAGCGAACACCGGGGAGCTGTTTTTT. It encodes CASSSGPGLANTGELFF.

The chain joins TRBV2 to TRBJ1-5; D is uncertain. The CDR3 is 17 amino acids. Deletions cut 2 bases from V and 0 bases from J, with 14 bases between. CDR1 and CDR2 (germline): SNHLY, FYNNEI. The CDR3, as DNA: TGTGCCAGCAGTGAATGGCAGCTCCCCTCTAGCAATCAGCCCCAGCATTTT. Translation: CASSEWQLPSSNQPQHF.

This chain links TRBV4-1 with TRBJ1-6; 7 bases fit TRBD1. Germline V gene lookup returns CDR1 MGHRA and CDR2 YSYEKL. Germline trimming cut 1 base from V and 12 bases from J; bases unmatched to any gene: 12. The CDR3 length is 16 residues. CDR3 amino acids: CASSQAEGQLMLPLHF. CDR3 bases: TGCGCCAGCAGCCAAGCTGAGGGACAGCTAATGCTACCCCTCCACTTT.

The chain joins TRBV29-1 to TRBJ1-5; possible D gene TRBD1, 6 bases. Trimming took 7 bases from V and 7 from J, leaving 17 bases between them. The CDR3 has 13 residues. The V gene's germline CDR1 is SQVTM and CDR2 ANQGSEA. The CDR3 reads CSAGVVQGQPQHF. Written as DNA, the CDR3 is TGCAGCGCCGGAGTGGTACAGGGACAGCCCCAGCATTTT.

This clone was counted once. The V and J genes are TRBV6-1 and TRBJ2-5, with unresolved D. CDR3 length: 14 amino acids. Germline CDR1 is MNHNS and CDR2 is SASEGT. V was pared by 0 bases and J by 9 bases, with 14 bases between. Here the CDR3 reads CASSEASLLVAQYF. CDR3 in DNA: TGTGCCAGCAGTGAAGCCTCGCTGCTAGTGGCCCAGTACTTC.

The chain has TRBV5-1 and TRBJ2-1, with 10 bases aligning to TRBD1. This CDR3 region has 16 residues. Germline assignment: CDR1 SGHRS and CDR2 YFSETQ. J was trimmed by 6 bases and V by 0 bases; bases with no gene match: 6. The CDR3 loop is CASSLGGTGDLNEQFF. The CDR3 DNA reads TGCGCCAGCAGCTTGGGCGGGACAGGGGATCTCAATGAGCAGTTCTTC.

The chain employs TRBV5-6 and TRBJ2-6; D might be TRBD2 (6 bases). Germline V CDR1 and CDR2: SGHDT, YYEEEE. Trimming removed 2 bases at V and 4 bases at J, with 10 bases between. The CDR3 consists of 15 residues. The DNA of the CDR3 is TGTGCCAGCAGCTTAGGGGCGGGAGGGGCCAACGTCCTGACTTTC. Encoded protein: CASSLGAGGANVLTF.

The chain carries TRBV29-1 and TRBJ2-5; the D is unclear. The CDR3 spans 15 residues. Trimming cost V 3 bases and J 2 bases, with 16 bases left between them. Germline lookup yields CDR1 SQVTM and CDR2 ANQGSEA. Here the CDR3 DNA reads TGCAGCGTTGATGCCGGCACAGTACCGCAAGAGACCCAGTACTTC. Protein: CSVDAGTVPQETQYF.

This sequence joins TRBV4-3 and TRBJ2-4, with D tentatively TRBD2 (5 bases). V was shortened by 1 base and J by 0 bases, with 10 bases between the two germline ends. This CDR3 contains 16 residues. In germline, CDR1 is LGHNA, CDR2 YSLEER. The CDR3 sequence: CASSQGTGLAKNIQYF. The CDR3, as DNA: TGCGCCAGCAGCCAAGGGACGGGGTTAGCCAAAAACATTCAGTACTTC.

This clone turned up a few times. The rearrangement joins TRBV2 to TRBJ1-2, with a possible D match to TRBD1 (5 bases). The V and J ends lost 2 bases and 3 bases respectively, with 10 bases between them. The germline CDR1 and CDR2 sequences are SNHLY and FYNNEI. The CDR3 extends over 14 amino acids. In nucleotides, the CDR3 is TGTGCCAGCAGTGAACCTCGGGGACACTATGGCTACACCTTC. Translating it yields CASSEPRGHYGYTF.

The rearrangement joins TRBV30 to TRBJ1-2; no reliable D call. V shed 4 bases and J shed 0 bases, with 9 bases lying between them. CDR3 length equals 13 residues. Germline CDR1 reads GTSNPN; CDR2 reads SVGIG (reference sequence). CDR3 protein: CAWTADTNYGYTF. The DNA for the CDR3 is TGTGCCTGGACAGCCGATACTAACTATGGCTACACCTTC.

This chain uses TRBV27 with TRBJ2-2, with TRBD2 matching over 13 bases. The V segment lost 2 bases and the J segment 6 bases; nucleotides outside the gene matches: 12. The CDR3 contains 19 residues. Germline V gene lookup returns CDR1 MNHEY and CDR2 SMNVEV (reference sequence). CDR3 amino acids: CASSLGPLAGGRIAGELFF. The CDR3, as DNA: TGTGCCAGCAGTTTAGGCCCACTAGCGGGGGGGCGAATCGCCGGGGAGCTGTTTTTT.

This chain connects TRBV19 to TRBJ1-5; the D gene is possibly TRBD1 (5 bases). This CDR3 spans 16 amino acids. CDR1 LNHDA and CDR2 SQIVND come from the germline V gene (reference sequence). Trimming stripped 1 base from V and 0 bases from J, with 10 bases between. The CDR3 reads CASSIGTGDSNQPQHF. The DNA of the CDR3 is TGTGCCAGTAGTATAGGTACAGGCGATAGCAATCAGCCCCAGCATTTT.

The chain recombines TRBV7-7 with TRBJ2-3, with D hard to call. Germline V gene sequence: CDR1 SSHAT, CDR2 FNYEAQ (reference sequence). This CDR3 comprises 13 residues. V was clipped by 5 bases and J by 0 bases, with 6 bases between them. As DNA, the CDR3 is TGTGCCAGCAGCCCCGCTAGCACAGATACGCAGTATTTT. This gives the protein CASSPASTDTQYF. Looking up the rest from reference TRBV7-7 and TRBJ2-3 gives the full variable domain: GAGVSQSPRYKVTKRGQDVTLRCDPISSHATLYWYQQALGQGPEFLTYFNYEAQPDKSGLPSDRFSAERPEGSISTLTIQRTEQRDSAMYRCASSPASTDTQYFGPGTRLTVL.

This clone has more than one count but fewer than ten. This rearrangement joins TRBV11-3 to TRBJ2-1; TRBD2 agrees at 7 bases. Germline V lookup: CDR1 SGHNT, CDR2 YENEEA. After removal of 4 bases from V and 4 bases from J, the junction contained 10 bases not matched to a gene. This CDR3 spans 16 amino acids. The CDR3 is CASSSEKRGSYNEQFF. The CDR3 DNA reads as TGTGCCAGCAGCTCCGAAAAGCGGGGTTCGTACAATGAGCAGTTCTTC.

The sample holds a few counts of this clone. The genes are TRBV9 and TRBJ1-5, with D possibly matching TRBD1 (5 bases). V was cut by 3 bases and J by 3 bases, with 13 bases left in between. The CDR3 is made up of 15 amino acids. Germline V gene data show CDR1 as SGDLS and CDR2 as YYNGEE. CDR3: CASSANRDLNQPQHF. The CDR3 nucleotides are TGTGCCAGCAGCGCCAATCGGGACCTCAATCAGCCCCAGCATTTT.

The CDR3 DNA sequence: TGTGCCAGCAGTGATGGGGGACTTTCCACCGGGGAGCTGTTTTTT. Protein: CASSDGGLSTGELFF. The rearrangement uses TRBV2 and TRBJ2-2, with D possibly being TRBD2 (6 bases). The CDR3 runs 15 residues. Deletions cut 3 bases from V and 4 bases from J, with 12 bases between. Per germline, CDR1 SNHLY and CDR2 FYNNEI.

The chain links TRBV7-2 to TRBJ1-3; D ambiguous. The CDR3 is 15 residues long. Per the germline V gene, CDR1 is SGHTA and CDR2 is FQGNSA. Trimming removed 3 bases at V and 3 bases at J, with 12 bases between. The CDR3 sequence is CASSFAVGSGNTIYF. The CDR3 coding sequence is TGTGCCAGCAGCTTCGCAGTCGGGAGTGGAAACACCATATATTTT.